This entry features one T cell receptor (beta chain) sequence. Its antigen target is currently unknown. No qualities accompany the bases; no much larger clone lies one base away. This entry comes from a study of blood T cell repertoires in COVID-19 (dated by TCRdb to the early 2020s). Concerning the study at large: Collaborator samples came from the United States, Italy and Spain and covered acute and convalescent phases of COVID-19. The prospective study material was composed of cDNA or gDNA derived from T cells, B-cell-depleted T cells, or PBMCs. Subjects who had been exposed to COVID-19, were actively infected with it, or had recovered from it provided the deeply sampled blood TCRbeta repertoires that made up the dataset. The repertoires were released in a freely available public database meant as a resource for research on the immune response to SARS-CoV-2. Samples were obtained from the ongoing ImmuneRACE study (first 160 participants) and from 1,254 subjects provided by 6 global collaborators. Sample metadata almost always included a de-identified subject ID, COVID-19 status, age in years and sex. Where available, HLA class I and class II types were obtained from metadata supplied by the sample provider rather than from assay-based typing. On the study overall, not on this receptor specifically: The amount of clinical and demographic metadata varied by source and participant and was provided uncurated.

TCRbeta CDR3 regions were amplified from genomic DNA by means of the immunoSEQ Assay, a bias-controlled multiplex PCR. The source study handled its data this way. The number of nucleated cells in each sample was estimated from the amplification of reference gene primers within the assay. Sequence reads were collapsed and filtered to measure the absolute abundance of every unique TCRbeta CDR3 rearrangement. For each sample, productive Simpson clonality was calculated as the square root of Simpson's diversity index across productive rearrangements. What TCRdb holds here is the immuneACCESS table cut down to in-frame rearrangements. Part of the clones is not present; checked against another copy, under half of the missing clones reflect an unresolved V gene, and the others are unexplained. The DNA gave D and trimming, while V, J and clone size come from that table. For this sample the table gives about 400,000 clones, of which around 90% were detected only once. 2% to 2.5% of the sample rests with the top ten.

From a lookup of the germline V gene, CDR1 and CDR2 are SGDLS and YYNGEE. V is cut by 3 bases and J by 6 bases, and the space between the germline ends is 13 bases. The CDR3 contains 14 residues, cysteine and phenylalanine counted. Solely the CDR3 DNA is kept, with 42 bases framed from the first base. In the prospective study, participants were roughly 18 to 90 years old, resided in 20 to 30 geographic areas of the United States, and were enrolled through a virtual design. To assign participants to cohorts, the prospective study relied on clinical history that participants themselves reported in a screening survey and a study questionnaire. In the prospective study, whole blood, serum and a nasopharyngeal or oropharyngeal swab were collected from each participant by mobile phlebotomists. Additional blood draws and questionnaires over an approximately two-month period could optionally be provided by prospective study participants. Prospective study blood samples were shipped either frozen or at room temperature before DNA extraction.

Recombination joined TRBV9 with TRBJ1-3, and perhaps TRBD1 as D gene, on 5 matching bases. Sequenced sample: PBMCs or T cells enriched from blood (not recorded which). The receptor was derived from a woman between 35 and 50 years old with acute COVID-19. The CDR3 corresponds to CASSARGGENTIYF. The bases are TGTGCCAGCAGCGCCAGAGGAGGGGAAAACACCATATATTTT.